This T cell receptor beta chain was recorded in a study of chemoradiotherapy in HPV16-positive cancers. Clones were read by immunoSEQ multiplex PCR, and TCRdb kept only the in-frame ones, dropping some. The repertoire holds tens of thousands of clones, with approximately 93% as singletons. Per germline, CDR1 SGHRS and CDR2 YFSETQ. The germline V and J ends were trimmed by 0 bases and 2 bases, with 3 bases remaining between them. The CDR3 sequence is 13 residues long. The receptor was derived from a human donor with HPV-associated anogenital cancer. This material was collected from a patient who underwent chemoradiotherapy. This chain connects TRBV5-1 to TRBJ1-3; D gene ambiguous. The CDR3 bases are TGCGCCAGCAGCTTGGGGCCTGGAAACACCATATATTTT. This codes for CASSLGPGNTIYF.